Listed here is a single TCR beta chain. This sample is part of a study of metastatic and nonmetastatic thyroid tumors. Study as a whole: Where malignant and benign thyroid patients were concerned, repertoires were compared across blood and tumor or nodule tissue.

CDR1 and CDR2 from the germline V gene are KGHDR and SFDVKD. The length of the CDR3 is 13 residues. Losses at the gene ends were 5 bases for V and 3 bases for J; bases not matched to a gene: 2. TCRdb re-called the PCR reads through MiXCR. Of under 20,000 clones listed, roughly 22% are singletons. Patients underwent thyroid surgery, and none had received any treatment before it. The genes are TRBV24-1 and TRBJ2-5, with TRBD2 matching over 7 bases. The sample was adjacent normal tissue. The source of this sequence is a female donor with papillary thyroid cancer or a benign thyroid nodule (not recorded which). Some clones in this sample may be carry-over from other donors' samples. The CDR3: CATSVLAEETQYF. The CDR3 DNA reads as TGTGCCACCAGTGTCCTAGCGGAAGAGACCCAGTACTTC.